This is a list of T cell receptor beta chains from one sample in a study of blood T cell repertoires in COVID-19. Measured with immunoSEQ multiplex PCR; TCRdb has only the in-frame clones, and not every one. The sample yields a few hundred thousand clones, approximately 83% seen once. Sequencing was carried out using PBMCs or T cells enriched from blood (not recorded which). The receptors shown here come from a man aged 25 to 40 who had recovered from COVID-19. The CDR3 runs from the conserved cysteine through the conserved F or W. Fields, in order: D gene, J gene, clone size, V gene, CDR3 DNA, CDR3 protein. The D gene is left open where the match is weak. Rows give clone size only sometimes, using once, few, many, or a class for an expanded clone.

d_call: -; j_call: TRBJ1-6; clone_size: -; v_call: TRBV3-1/TRBV3-2; cdr3_nt: TGTGCCAGCAGTCAGGGGTTGACTTCACCCCTCCACTTT; cdr3_aa: CASSQGLTSPLHF
d_call: -; j_call: TRBJ2-1; clone_size: -; v_call: TRBV18; cdr3_nt: TGTGCCAGCTCACCGACCAGGGGAGCCTACAATGAGCAGTTCTTC; cdr3_aa: CASSPTRGAYNEQFF
d_call: TRBD1; j_call: TRBJ1-2; clone_size: -; v_call: TRBV12-3/TRBV12-4; cdr3_nt: TGTGCCAGCAGATACAGGGGGAGTGACGGCTACACCTTC; cdr3_aa: CASRYRGSDGYTF
d_call: TRBD2; j_call: TRBJ2-5; clone_size: -; v_call: TRBV3-1/TRBV3-2; cdr3_nt: TGTGCCAGCAGCCAAGAGGGACTAGCGACACAAGAGACCCAGTACTTC; cdr3_aa: CASSQEGLATQETQYF
d_call: TRBD1; j_call: TRBJ1-5; clone_size: -; v_call: TRBV6-5; cdr3_nt: TGTGCCAGCAGAGGGGGACAGGGGAATCAGCCCCAGCATTTT; cdr3_aa: CASRGGQGNQPQHF
d_call: -; j_call: TRBJ2-1; clone_size: -; v_call: TRBV3-1/TRBV3-2; cdr3_nt: TGTGCCAGCAGCCAATATAACAGGGAGGGAAGTTCCTACAATGAGCAGTTCTTC; cdr3_aa: CASSQYNREGSSYNEQFF
d_call: TRBD1; j_call: TRBJ2-3; clone_size: once; v_call: TRBV9; cdr3_nt: TGTGCCAGCAGCCCTCCAGGGGGCCGGGGCACAGATACGCAGTATTTT; cdr3_aa: CASSPPGGRGTDTQYF
d_call: -; j_call: TRBJ1-5; clone_size: -; v_call: TRBV9; cdr3_nt: TGTGCCAGCAGCGTAGCGACATCCGGGGGGCAGCCCCAGCATTTT; cdr3_aa: CASSVATSGGQPQHF
d_call: TRBD1; j_call: TRBJ1-1; clone_size: once; v_call: TRBV24-1; cdr3_nt: TGTGCCACCAGTGCCGACAGGGATGCTGATATGATGAACACTGAAGCTTTCTTT; cdr3_aa: CATSADRDADMMNTEAFF
d_call: -; j_call: TRBJ2-7; clone_size: -; v_call: TRBV7-3; cdr3_nt: TGTGCCAGCAGACCAACAGCATTGTCGTTCTACGAGCAGTACTTC; cdr3_aa: CASRPTALSFYEQYF
d_call: TRBD1; j_call: TRBJ2-1; clone_size: once; v_call: TRBV5-4; cdr3_nt: TGTGCCAGCAGCCACCCCGGGACAGGGTTTCATGAGCAGTTCTTC; cdr3_aa: CASSHPGTGFHEQFF
d_call: -; j_call: TRBJ2-1; clone_size: -; v_call: TRBV11-2; cdr3_nt: TGTGCCAGCAGACTGGCGGGGTTCTACAATGAGCAGTTCTTC; cdr3_aa: CASRLAGFYNEQFF
d_call: -; j_call: TRBJ1-1; clone_size: -; v_call: TRBV10-3; cdr3_nt: TGTGCCATCAGTGGGACAGTGAACACTGAAGCTTTCTTT; cdr3_aa: CAISGTVNTEAFF
d_call: TRBD2; j_call: TRBJ2-3; clone_size: -; v_call: TRBV2; cdr3_nt: TGTGCCAGCAGTCGCGGGGGTAGCACAGATACGCAGTATTTT; cdr3_aa: CASSRGGSTDTQYF
d_call: TRBD2; j_call: TRBJ2-5; clone_size: -; v_call: TRBV28; cdr3_nt: TGTGCCAGCAGTCCGACCGTGGGGGGGGAGACCCAGTACTTC; cdr3_aa: CASSPTVGGETQYF
d_call: -; j_call: TRBJ2-7; clone_size: -; v_call: TRBV10-3; cdr3_nt: TGTGCCATCAGTGAAGAGAACAGGTACGAGCAGTACTTC; cdr3_aa: CAISEENRYEQYF
d_call: -; j_call: TRBJ1-4; clone_size: -; v_call: TRBV7-9; cdr3_nt: TGTGCCAGCAGCATACAGGTCCCCCGGACACCCACAATCGGGACTAATGAAAAACTGTTTTTT; cdr3_aa: CASSIQVPRTPTIGTNEKLFF
d_call: TRBD1; j_call: TRBJ2-7; clone_size: -; v_call: TRBV7-3; cdr3_nt: TGTGCCAGCAGTCTTACAGGGGCCTCCTACGAGCAGTACTTC; cdr3_aa: CASSLTGASYEQYF
d_call: TRBD1; j_call: TRBJ1-1; clone_size: -; v_call: TRBV15; cdr3_nt: TGTGCCACCAGCAGTTTGGGGACAGAGAACACTGAAGCTTTCTTT; cdr3_aa: CATSSLGTENTEAFF
d_call: -; j_call: TRBJ2-2; clone_size: -; v_call: TRBV7-2; cdr3_nt: TGTGCCAGCAGCCCGTGGGGGCGCACCGGGGAGCTGTTTTTT; cdr3_aa: CASSPWGRTGELFF
d_call: TRBD1; j_call: TRBJ1-1; clone_size: once; v_call: TRBV10-1; cdr3_nt: TGCGCCAGCAGGCCGGACAGGGGAGACACTGAAGCTTTCTTT; cdr3_aa: CASRPDRGDTEAFF
d_call: TRBD1; j_call: TRBJ2-3; clone_size: -; v_call: TRBV9; cdr3_nt: TGTGCCAGCAGCGTAAGAAAGGGACAGACAAACACAGATACGCAGTATTTT; cdr3_aa: CASSVRKGQTNTDTQYF
d_call: -; j_call: TRBJ1-2; clone_size: -; v_call: TRBV2; cdr3_nt: TGTGCCAGCAGTGCGGCAGGGGAACTAATTGGCTACACCTTC; cdr3_aa: CASSAAGELIGYTF
d_call: TRBD1; j_call: TRBJ2-2; clone_size: -; v_call: TRBV11-2; cdr3_nt: TGTGCCAGCAGATCCGGGACAGGGGGGACCGGGGAGCTGTTTTTT; cdr3_aa: CASRSGTGGTGELFF
d_call: -; j_call: TRBJ2-3; clone_size: -; v_call: TRBV3-1/TRBV3-2; cdr3_nt: TGTGCCAGCAGCCAGCGGGGTCGCACAGATACGCAGTATTTT; cdr3_aa: CASSQRGRTDTQYF
d_call: TRBD1; j_call: TRBJ2-7; clone_size: -; v_call: TRBV5-1; cdr3_nt: TGCGCCAGCAGCACGGGACAGTACTACGAGCAGTACTTC; cdr3_aa: CASSTGQYYEQYF
d_call: TRBD1; j_call: TRBJ2-1; clone_size: -; v_call: TRBV27; cdr3_nt: TGTGCCAGCAGTTTCGACAGGGTATCCAATGAGCAGTTCTTC; cdr3_aa: CASSFDRVSNEQFF
d_call: -; j_call: TRBJ2-1; clone_size: -; v_call: TRBV27; cdr3_nt: TGTGCCAGCAGTTTATCGGTGGGAGGCTCCTACAATGAGCAGTTCTTC; cdr3_aa: CASSLSVGGSYNEQFF
d_call: -; j_call: TRBJ2-5; clone_size: -; v_call: TRBV7-3; cdr3_nt: TGTGCCAGCAGCTTAACGGGTGGAGGTAAAGAGACCCAGTACTTC; cdr3_aa: CASSLTGGGKETQYF
d_call: -; j_call: TRBJ2-3; clone_size: -; v_call: TRBV7-8; cdr3_nt: TGTGCCAGCAGCTTAGGAGCAGGGGCCTTAAACACAGATACGCAGTATTTT; cdr3_aa: CASSLGAGALNTDTQYF
d_call: TRBD1; j_call: TRBJ1-1; clone_size: -; v_call: TRBV2; cdr3_nt: TGTGCCAGCGGAGCAGGGGGCACTGAAGCTTTCTTT; cdr3_aa: CASGAGGTEAFF
d_call: TRBD1; j_call: TRBJ1-2; clone_size: many; v_call: TRBV9; cdr3_nt: TGTGCCAGCAGCTCTCAACCCACCGACGTGACAGGGTCGGATGGCTACACCTTC; cdr3_aa: CASSSQPTDVTGSDGYTF
d_call: TRBD1; j_call: TRBJ1-2; clone_size: few; v_call: TRBV19; cdr3_nt: TGTGCCAGTAGTCCCCGAGGGACAGGGGGACCCGGGTTCTATGGCTACACCTTC; cdr3_aa: CASSPRGTGGPGFYGYTF
d_call: TRBD1; j_call: TRBJ1-2; clone_size: few; v_call: TRBV5-4; cdr3_nt: TGTGCCAGCAGCTTGGCGTCAAGGGGGCAGGATGGCTACACCTTC; cdr3_aa: CASSLASRGQDGYTF
d_call: -; j_call: TRBJ1-6; clone_size: -; v_call: TRBV6-4; cdr3_nt: TGTGCCAGCAGTTTCCCAGGGAACCCCTATTCACCCCTCCACTTT; cdr3_aa: CASSFPGNPYSPLHF
d_call: TRBD1; j_call: TRBJ1-4; clone_size: -; v_call: TRBV9; cdr3_nt: TGTGCCAGCAGCTTCACAGGGGCTGCTGAAAAACTGTTTTTT; cdr3_aa: CASSFTGAAEKLFF
d_call: -; j_call: TRBJ1-5; clone_size: -; v_call: TRBV24-1; cdr3_nt: TGTGCCACCAGTGACTCTAACCAGCCCCAGCATTTT; cdr3_aa: CATSDSNQPQHF
d_call: TRBD1; j_call: TRBJ2-1; clone_size: -; v_call: TRBV10-3; cdr3_nt: TGTGCCACAATGGGACAGGCCTACAATGAGCAGTTCTTC; cdr3_aa: CATMGQAYNEQFF
d_call: -; j_call: TRBJ1-5; clone_size: -; v_call: TRBV19; cdr3_nt: TGTGCCAGTAGTCTATCCATCAGGCAGCCCCAGCATTTT; cdr3_aa: CASSLSIRQPQHF
d_call: -; j_call: TRBJ2-5; clone_size: -; v_call: TRBV6-5; cdr3_nt: TGTGCCAGCAGACAGCTAGGAGGCGTGGAGACCCAGTACTTC; cdr3_aa: CASRQLGGVETQYF